Listed here are 20 T cell receptor beta chains from one sample, sequenced in a study of blood T cell repertoires in COVID-19. The repertoire was sequenced with immunoSEQ multiplex PCR; TCRdb's copy has only in-frame clones and lacks some. The sample yields 95,000 to 150,000 clones, approximately 85% seen once. Sequenced sample: peripheral blood. These receptors were obtained from an elderly man with acute or convalescent COVID-19.

The chain combines TRBV21-1 with TRBJ1-2; the table's D call, TRBD1, was not checked against the DNA. TRBV21-1 is a recognized pseudogene. The CDR3 sequence is 14 residues long. The CDR3 DNA reads as TGTGCCTGCCTAAACCGGGACAGTGATTCGGGCTACACCTTC. This sequence encodes CACLNRDSDSGYTF.

This clone is a singleton in its sample. The chain uses TRBV11-2 and TRBJ1-2; no reliable D call. Trimming stripped 5 bases from V and 4 bases from J, with 14 bases between. The CDR3 spans 14 residues. CDR1 is SGHAT, CDR2 FQNNGV, per germline. CDR3 DNA sequence: TGTGCCAGCAGCGTAGGGAGGAGAGGCTATGGCTACACCTTC. The encoded protein is CASSVGRRGYGYTF.

This chain links TRBV2 with TRBJ2-7; D possibly corresponds to TRBD2 (6 bases). Germline V lookup: CDR1 SNHLY, CDR2 FYNNEI. V lost 6 bases, J lost 4 bases, and 19 bases lay in between. The CDR3 length is 15 residues. The CDR3 loop reads CASSGGGGAGYEQYF. The CDR3 DNA reads TGTGCCAGCAGCGGGGGTGGTGGGGCAGGTTACGAGCAGTACTTC.

V usage is TRBV7-2 and J usage is TRBJ2-7; the match to TRBD1 covers 11 bases. CDR1 is SGHTA, CDR2 FQGNSA, per germline. Unmatched junction bases numbered 8, after V lost 7 bases and J lost 3 bases. The CDR3 runs to 15 residues. The CDR3 reads CASNLRGTGGYEQYF. Here the CDR3 DNA reads TGTGCCAGCAACCTCAGGGGGACAGGGGGCTACGAGCAGTACTTC. The full variable domain, with the rest looked up from reference TRBV7-2 and TRBJ2-7, is GAGVSQSPSNKVTEKGKDVELRCDPISGHTALYWYRQSLGQGLEFLIYFQGNSAPDKSGLPSDRFSAERTGGSVSTLTIQRTQQEDSAVYLCASNLRGTGGYEQYFGPGTRLTVT.

V gene TRBV5-1 combines with J gene TRBJ1-3, with 7 bases lining up with TRBD1. The length of the CDR3 is 16 residues. Germline trimming cut 4 bases from V and 0 bases from J; bases unmatched to any gene: 7. Per germline, CDR1 SGHRS and CDR2 YFSETQ. CDR3 loop: CASSPGDSFSGNTIYF. The CDR3 bases are TGCGCCAGCAGCCCCGGGGACAGCTTCTCTGGAAACACCATATATTTT.

The table lists this clone with many counts. The chain combines TRBV10-3 with TRBJ1-1; tentative D call: TRBD1 (6 bases). The CDR3 is 13 amino acids. Germline values: CDR1 ENHRY, CDR2 SYGVKD. Trimming cost V 8 bases and J 0 bases, with 10 bases left between them. The CDR3 sequence is CAISRDMNTEAFF. CDR3 nucleotides: TGTGCCATCTCCAGGGACATGAACACTGAAGCTTTCTTT.

The chain joins TRBV19 to TRBJ2-7; 7 bases agree with TRBD1. This CDR3 comprises 15 residues. Trimming at V came to 5 bases and at J to 0 bases, leaving 7 bases not matched to a gene. CDR1 is LNHDA and CDR2 is SQIVND in the germline V gene (reference sequence). The CDR3 loop reads CASSWDSSSSYEQYF. The CDR3 DNA reads as TGTGCCAGTAGTTGGGACAGCTCCAGCTCCTACGAGCAGTACTTC.

The count of this clone is one. The J gene is TRBJ1-1, the V gene TRBV4-1; D call uncertain. The CDR3 contains 14 residues. The V end lost 0 bases, the J end lost 2 bases, and 7 bases lay between the germline ends. Germline CDR1 is MGHRA and CDR2 is YSYEKL. Written as DNA, the CDR3 is TGCGCCAGCAGCCAAGAAATTAGAAACACTGAAGCTTTCTTT. Its translation is CASSQEIRNTEAFF.

The genes are TRBV9 and TRBJ2-1; 11 bases align to TRBD2. CDR1 is SGDLS, CDR2 YYNGEE, per germline. V lost 4 bases to trimming and J lost 4 bases; unmatched junction nucleotides: 7. The CDR3 extends over 16 amino acids. CDR3 residues: CASSQGLAVPYNEQFF. CDR3 DNA sequence: TGTGCCAGCAGCCAGGGACTAGCGGTACCTTACAATGAGCAGTTCTTC.

V and J are TRBV28 and TRBJ1-2, with TRBD1 identical over 9 bases. The trim removed 5 bases at V and 5 bases at J, leaving 6 bases unmatched. The CDR3 length is 14 residues. Per germline, CDR1 MDHEN and CDR2 SYDVKM. CDR3 region: CASSESGTGYGYTF. The CDR3 coding sequence is TGTGCCAGCAGTGAATCCGGGACAGGGTATGGCTACACCTTC.

The chain links TRBV11-2 to TRBJ1-2, with TRBD1 matching 8 bases. V gave up 2 bases and J gave up 8 bases; unmatched junction bases: 4. The CDR3 runs to 13 residues. Germline V CDR1 and CDR2: SGHAT, FQNNGV. CDR3 nucleotides: TGTGCCAGCAGCTTACCGGGGACAGGCGGCTACACCTTC. This sequence encodes CASSLPGTGGYTF.

This clone was observed a handful of times. The chain links TRBV15 to TRBJ1-2; 7 bases line up with TRBD1. J gave up 2 bases and V 5 bases, and 2 bases lay outside the gene matches. Per germline, CDR1 LNHNV and CDR2 YYDKDF (reference sequence). This CDR3 comprises 13 residues. The CDR3, as DNA: TGTGCCACCAGCGGGGGACAGAACTATGGCTACACCTTC. Translating it yields CATSGGQNYGYTF.

The chain employs TRBV5-4 and TRBJ2-4; TRBD1 matches at 10 bases. Germline CDR1 and CDR2: SGHNT and YYREEE (reference sequence). There are 15 residues in the CDR3. The junction had 4 bases not matched to a gene; V was cut back by 1 base and J by 6 bases. CDR3: CASSLPGQGVNIQYF. The CDR3 DNA reads as TGTGCCAGCAGCTTGCCAGGACAGGGGGTAAACATTCAGTACTTC. The complete variable domain, with remaining parts taken from reference TRBV5-4 and TRBJ2-4, reads ETGVTQSPTHLIKTRGQQVTLRCSSQSGHNTVSWYQQALGQGPQFIFQYYREEENGRGNFPPRFSGLQFPNYSSELNVNALELDDSALYLCASSLPGQGVNIQYFGAGTRLSVL.

Only a few counts were recorded for this clone. This chain joins TRBV28 and TRBJ2-4; D unclear. V was pared by 2 bases and J by 0 bases, with 11 bases between. Germline CDR1 reads MDHEN; CDR2 reads SYDVKM. The CDR3 contains 16 residues. The DNA for the CDR3 is TGTGCCAGCAGTTTAACTTCAGGTATAGCCAAAAACATTCAGTACTTC. Its translation: CASSLTSGIAKNIQYF.

This chain connects TRBV3-1 (or the pseudogene TRBV3-2) to TRBJ2-6, with no clear D. There are 16 residues in the CDR3. Per germline, CDR1 LGHDT and CDR2 YNNKEL (reference sequence). V was clipped by 1 base and J by 1 base, with 8 bases between them. The CDR3 region is CASSQGGRSGANVLTF. The CDR3 DNA reads TGTGCCAGCAGCCAAGGCGGAAGATCTGGGGCCAACGTCCTGACTTTC.

This sequence joins TRBV7-9 and TRBJ2-2, with TRBD2 identical over 14 bases. CDR3 length: 16 residues. V shed 8 bases and J 1 base; nucleotides not matched to a gene: 3. From germline, CDR1 is SEHNR and CDR2 FQNEAQ (reference sequence). CDR3 protein: CASGLAGGMNTGELFF. CDR3 sequence (DNA): TGTGCCAGCGGACTAGCGGGAGGTATGAACACCGGGGAGCTGTTTTTT.

The chain uses TRBV27 and TRBJ1-6; a possible D gene is TRBD1 (5 bases). Trimming left V 6 bases short and J 9 bases short, with 12 bases between. This CDR3 is built from 13 residues. Germline CDR1 reads MNHEY; CDR2 reads SMNVEV (reference sequence). The CDR3 bases are TGTGCCAGCAGAGGGTTCCAGGGTTCACCCCTCCACTTT. It is translated as CASRGFQGSPLHF.

This chain joins TRBV27 and TRBJ1-6; TRBD1 matches 8 bases. The germline gives CDR1 MNHEY, CDR2 SMNVEV (reference sequence). Losses at the gene ends were 5 bases for V and 6 bases for J; bases not matched to a gene: 3. This CDR3 has 14 residues. CDR3 DNA: TGTGCCAGCAGTCCCGGACAGGGTAATTCACCCCTCCACTTT. This translates into CASSPGQGNSPLHF.

This clone was observed a handful of times. This chain connects TRBV11-2 to TRBJ2-7; the D gene is possibly TRBD1 (5 bases). The V end lost 7 bases, the J end lost 3 bases, and 13 bases lay between the germline ends. The CDR3 is 13 amino acids. Germline CDR1 SGHAT, CDR2 FQNNGV. CDR3 bases: TGTGCCAGCACGGTGGGGCGGAACTACGAGCAGTACTTC. This encodes CASTVGRNYEQYF.

The gene calls are TRBV19 and TRBJ2-1, with 7 bases that match TRBD2. The length of the CDR3 is 13 residues. V lost 4 bases to trimming and J lost 7 bases; unmatched junction nucleotides: 4. Germline CDR1 and CDR2: LNHDA and SQIVND (reference sequence). In nucleotides, the CDR3 is TGTGCCAGTAGTACGGCGGGAGTGAATGAGCAGTTCTTC. It is translated as CASSTAGVNEQFF.